This entry lists 15 T cell receptor beta chains sequenced from one sample in a study of cytomegalovirus exposure and HLA in healthy donors (dated by TCRdb to about 2017). Library construction relied on the immunoSEQ multiplex PCR assay. For the multiplex PCR, a mixture combining 60 forward primers for TCR Vbeta segments and 13 reverse primers for TCR Jbeta segments was used. The table was pulled from immuneACCESS by TCRdb, which kept in-frame rearrangements only. Such tables lose some clones; where checked, under half of the loss comes from unresolved V genes, and the rest has no known cause. This sample's table lists around 100,000 clones. Roughly 3.5% of the sample is held by the ten biggest clonotypes. What was sequenced was PBMCs. These receptors were collected from a man aged 25 to 45 in good health and CMV-seronegative.

The chain has TRBV2 and TRBJ2-1; 8 nucleotides line up with TRBD1. The CDR3 loop spans 14 amino acids. Germline V gives CDR1 SNHLY, CDR2 FYNNEI. V lost 6 bases, J lost 6 bases, and 7 bases stayed unmatched. CDR3 sequence reads: CASRLTGVPNEQFF. CDR3 nucleotide sequence: TGTGCCAGCAGGTTGACAGGGGTGCCCAATGAGCAGTTCTTC. The full variable domain, completed using reference TRBV2 and TRBJ2-1, is EPEVTQTPSHQVTQMGQEVILRCVPISNHLYFYWYRQILGQKVEFLVSFYNNEISEKSEIFDDQFSVERPDGSNFTLKIRSTKLEDSAMYFCASRLTGVPNEQFFGPGTRLTVL.

V and J are TRBV10-3 and TRBJ2-1, with 15 bases that match TRBD2. The CDR3 is 20 amino acids. V lost 0 bases, J lost 1 base, and 7 bases stayed unmatched. The germline V gene encodes CDR1 ENHRY and CDR2 SYGVKD. This CDR3 reads CAISESPGLAGGLSYNEQFF. The CDR3 DNA reads TGTGCCATCAGTGAGTCCCCAGGACTAGCGGGGGGGCTGTCCTACAATGAGCAGTTCTTC.

With respect to this clone: One end of the junction fails to match germline, which may point to a read error. The genes are TRBV27 and TRBJ2-7; possibly TRBD1 for D (6 bases). Germline CDR1 MNHEY, CDR2 SMNVEV (reference sequence). The CDR3 runs 12 residues. CDR3 DNA: TGTGCCAGCTCCCAGGGGCCGGGCGAGCAGCACTTC. It yields the protein CASSQGPGEQHF.

V is TRBV27 and J is TRBJ2-1, with TRBD1 matching 8 bases. The V and J ends lost 5 bases and 6 bases, in that order; junction bases with no gene match: 9. CDR1 is MNHEY, CDR2 SMNVEV, per germline (reference sequence). The CDR3 consists of 15 residues. CDR3 protein: CASSPRDRTSNEQFF. For the CDR3, the DNA is TGTGCCAGCAGTCCGCGGGACAGGACCTCCAATGAGCAGTTCTTC.

The chain is built from TRBV2 and TRBJ2-1; D gene uncertain. The germline gives CDR1 SNHLY, CDR2 FYNNEI. V gave up 2 bases and J gave up 7 bases, with 6 bases separating them. CDR3 length equals 12 residues. This chain's CDR3 is CASSERWNEQFF. CDR3 nucleotide sequence: TGTGCCAGCAGTGAACGGTGGAATGAGCAGTTCTTC.

This chain joins TRBV5-4 and TRBJ2-1, with TRBD1 matching 9 bases. Germline loops: CDR1 SGHNT, CDR2 YYREEE (reference sequence). The CDR3 extends over 15 amino acids. V was pared by 3 bases and J by 6 bases, with 7 bases of the junction left unmatched. The CDR3 sequence is CASSSPGQGVNEQFF. Written as DNA, the CDR3 is TGTGCCAGCAGCTCCCCGGGACAGGGTGTCAATGAGCAGTTCTTC.

With regard to this clone: The same CDR3 also results from other DNA sequences found in this sample. The chain recombines TRBV11-2 with TRBJ1-5; D not certain. Germline V gene data show CDR1 as SGHAT and CDR2 as FQNNGV. This CDR3 contains 12 residues. Trimming shortened V by 1 base and J by 7 bases, and 5 bases separated the two germline ends. This chain's CDR3 is CASSLGGQPQHF. In DNA, the CDR3 is TGTGCCAGCAGCTTAGGAGGCCAGCCCCAGCATTTT.

The CDR3 nucleotides are TGTGCCAGCAGCCCCGGGACTAGAGTTGAGCAGTTCTTC. As protein: CASSPGTRVEQFF. The genes are TRBV5-6 and TRBJ2-1, with 8 positions matching TRBD2. The CDR3 loop spans 13 amino acids. CDR1 SGHDT and CDR2 YYEEEE come from the germline V gene. V shed 4 bases, J shed 9 bases, and the junction held 6 bases outside the gene matches.

This sequence joins TRBV2 and TRBJ2-7, with D uncertain. This CDR3 contains 14 residues. Germline values: CDR1 SNHLY, CDR2 FYNNEI. The V and J ends lost 7 bases and 3 bases respectively, with 16 bases between them. Here the CDR3 DNA reads TGTGCCAGCAAACTCGCCTACGTGAACTACGAGCAGTACTTC. Its translation: CASKLAYVNYEQYF.

The V and J genes are TRBV13 and TRBJ1-1, with 8 nucleotides matching TRBD1. Germline CDR1 reads PRHDT; CDR2 reads FYEKMQ (reference sequence). V dropped 4 bases and J dropped 3; count of bases not matched to a gene: 1. The length of the CDR3 is 13 residues. CDR3 region: CASSYRGYTEAFF. In DNA form, the CDR3 reads TGTGCCAGCAGCTACAGGGGGTACACTGAAGCTTTCTTT.

The V and J genes are TRBV19 and TRBJ1-4; the match to TRBD1 covers 7 bases. CDR1 and CDR2 from the germline V gene are LNHDA and SQIVND (reference sequence). This CDR3 is built from 14 residues. The V and J ends lost 6 bases and 8 bases, in that order; junction bases with no gene match: 9. The CDR3 here is CASSSGQAGEKLFF. CDR3 DNA sequence: TGTGCCAGTAGCTCCGGACAGGCTGGGGAAAAACTGTTTTTT.

The chain has TRBV7-8 and TRBJ2-3, with TRBD2 identical over 7 bases. The CDR3 runs to 17 residues. In germline, CDR1 is SGHVS, CDR2 FQNEAQ. V was pared by 5 bases and J by 1 base, with 12 bases of the junction left unmatched. The DNA for the CDR3 is TGTGCCAGCAGCGCCCCGGGACTACGGCGGGGCACAGATACGCAGTATTTT. Its protein is CASSAPGLRRGTDTQYF.

The genes are TRBV5-3 and TRBJ1-2, with unresolved D. TRBV5-3 is identified as an open reading frame with a role that is uncertain. V dropped 1 base and J dropped 2 bases, with 12 bases sitting between them. The length of the CDR3 is 15 residues. The CDR3 reads CARSLSEGRNYGYTF. CDR3 nucleotides: TGTGCCAGAAGCTTGTCGGAGGGCAGAAACTATGGCTACACCTTC.

The chain couples TRBV7-8 to TRBJ1-3; the D gene is possibly TRBD1 (6 bases). CDR1 is SGHVS, CDR2 FQNEAQ, per germline. V was shortened by 5 bases and J by 2 bases, with 13 bases between the two germline ends. The CDR3 runs 15 residues. The CDR3 protein is CASSAQGAAGNTIYF. In DNA, the CDR3 is TGTGCCAGCAGCGCACAGGGTGCGGCTGGAAACACCATATATTTT.

The V gene is TRBV5-1, the J gene TRBJ1-5, with D hard to call. Trimming cost V 0 bases and J 7 bases, with 14 bases left between them. The CDR3 contains 15 residues. Germline CDR1 is SGHRS and CDR2 is YFSETQ. Here the CDR3 reads CASSLGESSSQPQHF. CDR3 DNA: TGCGCCAGCAGCTTGGGGGAGTCAAGTTCCCAGCCCCAGCATTTT.